The clone carrying this T cell receptor beta chain has only one observation. Study processing details: Amplification with reference gene primers provided the estimates of nucleated cell counts. Sequenced by immunoSEQ multiplex PCR; TCRdb stores in-frame clones only, minus some. V and J calls and clone size follow that table, whereas D and trimming were derived from the DNA. This sample carries hundreds of thousands of clones, 85% of them seen once, and the ten largest clones take roughly 3.9%. The data were taken from a study of blood T cell repertoires in COVID-19. Study background: The United States, Italy and Spain were the sources of the acute and convalescent COVID-19 samples.

This CDR3 has 14 amino acids. V gave up 4 bases and J gave up 8 bases; unmatched junction bases: 6. In germline, CDR1 is SGDLS, CDR2 YYNGEE. Sequencing used peripheral blood. The receptor comes from a woman in her late teens or twenties with acute or convalescent COVID-19. The chain couples TRBV9 to TRBJ1-6; 7 bases are shared with TRBD1. Here the CDR3 DNA reads TGTGCCAGCAGCCTATCCGACAGGGATTCACCCCTCCACTTT. As protein: CASSLSDRDSPLHF.